In its sample, the clone carrying this TCR beta chain was seen once. This specimen comes from a study of blood T cell repertoires in COVID-19. The germline V and J ends were trimmed by 8 bases and 0 bases, with 11 bases remaining between them. CDR3 size: 14 residues. The V gene's germline CDR1 is ENHRY and CDR2 SYGVKD. Repertoires were generated with immunoSEQ multiplex PCR, while TCRdb's copy carries only in-frame clones and drops some. The data contain hundreds of thousands of clones, about 86% of them singletons. The chain has TRBV10-3 and TRBJ1-3; no definite D call. The receptor was isolated from a man older than 75 with acute or convalescent COVID-19. Sequencing was carried out using peripheral blood. Here the CDR3 DNA reads TGTGCCATCGCGCGACAAGCCTCTGGAAACACCATATATTTT. Amino acids: CAIARQASGNTIYF.